These 22 T cell receptor beta chains share one sample of origin, sequenced in a study of blood T cell repertoires in COVID-19. Method: immunoSEQ multiplex PCR; TCRdb's copy keeps in-frame clones and lacks some. The data show over 120,000 clones, about 87% seen once. The sequenced sample was peripheral blood. The origin of the receptors is a woman aged 45-60 years with active or convalescent COVID-19.

The CDR3 DNA follows: TGCAGCGTTCGGGACTCAAAAACCTACGAGCAGTACTTC. Its protein is CSVRDSKTYEQYF. J is TRBJ2-7 and V is TRBV29-1; TRBD2 is a possible D gene (6 bases). Germline V gene data show CDR1 as SQVTM and CDR2 as ANQGSEA. Between the trimmed V and J ends, which lost 5 bases and 2 bases, there was a span of 13 bases. The CDR3 runs 13 residues.

The chain links TRBV27 to TRBJ1-6, with D uncertain. In germline, CDR1 is MNHEY, CDR2 SMNVEV (reference sequence). The CDR3 is made up of 15 amino acids. Deletions cut 2 bases from V and 5 bases from J, with 10 bases between. CDR3 residues: CASSLLGSNNSPLHF. The CDR3 DNA reads as TGTGCCAGCAGTTTACTTGGTTCTAATAATTCACCCCTCCACTTT.

This rearrangement joins TRBV23-1 to TRBJ1-5; D unresolved. TRBV23-1 is an ORF for which the function is uncertain. The CDR3 is 18 residues long. V lost 4 bases and J 0 bases, leaving 19 bases between the germline ends. The CDR3 sequence is CASSRQKKRFDSNQPQHF. The CDR3 DNA reads as TGCGCCAGCAGTCGGCAGAAGAAGAGGTTTGATAGCAATCAGCCCCAGCATTTT.

The chain is built from TRBV7-2 and TRBJ2-3, with D perhaps TRBD1 (5 bases). The V gene lost 2 bases and the J gene lost 4 bases, with 10 bases spanning the gap. CDR3 length: 14 residues. Germline assignment: CDR1 SGHTA and CDR2 FQGNSA. CDR3 loop: CASSLRGFPDTQYF. Here the CDR3 DNA reads TGTGCCAGCAGCTTAAGGGGCTTCCCAGATACGCAGTATTTT.

The chain couples TRBV6-4 to TRBJ1-2; weak D call: TRBD1 (5 bases). The CDR3 is made up of 14 amino acids. Trimming stripped 0 bases from V and 8 bases from J, with 13 bases between. The germline V gene encodes CDR1 MRHNA and CDR2 SNTAGT. DNA of the CDR3: TGTGCCAGCAGTGACTCATGGGGGACTCTAGGCTACACCTTC. Its protein product is CASSDSWGTLGYTF.

The chain carries TRBV24-1 and TRBJ2-1; 8 bases match TRBD2. The length of the CDR3 is 16 residues. The V gene end was trimmed by 4 bases and the J gene end by 3 bases; junction bases not matched to a gene: 7. Per germline, CDR1 KGHDR and CDR2 SFDVKD. CDR3 in amino acids: CATSDRREGNYNEQFF. The CDR3, as DNA: TGTGCCACCAGTGACCGCCGGGAGGGCAACTACAATGAGCAGTTCTTC.

The chain links TRBV28 to TRBJ2-7; 7 nucleotides match TRBD1. Germline V lookup: CDR1 MDHEN, CDR2 SYDVKM. Unmatched junction bases numbered 9, after V lost 5 bases and J lost 2 bases. This CDR3 contains 15 residues. CDR3 amino acids: CASSPNRGLPYEQYF. CDR3 nucleotides: TGTGCCAGCAGTCCTAACAGGGGTTTACCCTACGAGCAGTACTTC.

The genes are TRBV5-1 and TRBJ1-1; D is unclear. Trimming removed 2 bases at V and 8 bases at J, with 10 bases between. This CDR3 region has 12 residues. Germline V gene sequence: CDR1 SGHRS, CDR2 YFSETQ. The CDR3, as DNA: TGCGCCAGCAGCTTAAGTCGTCAGGAAGCTTTCTTT. Protein sequence: CASSLSRQEAFF.

This chain uses TRBV28 with TRBJ2-7, with D perhaps TRBD2 (6 bases). The CDR3 length is 14 residues. The germline V gene encodes CDR1 MDHEN and CDR2 SYDVKM. Trimming cost V 3 bases and J 0 bases, with 9 bases left between them. Here the CDR3 reads CASSFGGSSYEQYF. The CDR3 coding sequence is TGTGCCAGCAGTTTTGGGGGGAGCTCCTACGAGCAGTACTTC.

In its sample, this clone was seen once. The chain joins TRBV2 to TRBJ1-3; a weak D match, TRBD1 (5 bases). Germline CDR1 reads SNHLY; CDR2 reads FYNNEI. This CDR3 has 14 amino acids. The V and J ends lost 7 bases and 3 bases respectively, with 13 bases between them. As DNA, the CDR3 is TGTGCCAGCAATCCAGGGCTGGGTGGAAACACCATATATTTT. Encoded protein: CASNPGLGGNTIYF.

A single count supports this clone. This chain uses TRBV7-8 with TRBJ1-1; 8 nucleotides align to TRBD1. V shed 2 bases, J shed 7 bases, and the junction held 6 bases outside the gene matches. The V gene's germline CDR1 is SGHVS and CDR2 FQNEAQ. The CDR3 runs 14 residues. The CDR3 DNA is TGTGCCAGCAGCTTAAGGACAGGGCTCAGTGAAGCTTTCTTT. Translated, it gives CASSLRTGLSEAFF. Based on the CDR3 plus reference TRBV7-8 and TRBJ1-1, the full variable domain is GAGVSQSPRYKVAKRGQDVALRCDPISGHVSLFWYQQALGQGPEFLTYFQNEAQLDKSGLPSDRFFAERPEGSVSTLKIQRTQQEDSAVYLCASSLRTGLSEAFFGQGTRLTVV.

V is TRBV6-5 and J is TRBJ2-5, with a tentative D call TRBD2 (6 bases). This CDR3 spans 13 amino acids. V was cut by 7 bases and J by 4 bases, with 13 bases left in between. Germline CDR1 reads MNHEY; CDR2 reads SVGAGI. The CDR3 nucleotides read TGTGCCAGCACCGCGACTAGGGGAGAGACCCAGTACTTC. Translation gives CASTATRGETQYF.

The chain combines TRBV5-5 with TRBJ1-1; D gene unclear. The CDR3 spans 15 residues. Looked up from germline, CDR1 is SGHKS and CDR2 is YYEKEE (reference sequence). Trimming removed 2 bases from V and 0 bases from J, with 11 bases in between. This chain's CDR3 is CASSFGIGVNTEAFF. The CDR3 DNA is TGTGCCAGCAGCTTTGGGATCGGGGTGAACACTGAAGCTTTCTTT.

J is TRBJ1-2 and V is TRBV6-5, with 8 nucleotides matching TRBD1. With V trimmed by 6 bases and J by 2 bases, 5 bases remained unmatched. The CDR3 spans 14 residues. CDR1 is MNHEY, CDR2 SVGAGI, per germline. In nucleotides, the CDR3 is TGTGCCAGCAGCGGCGGACAGGGAAACTATGGCTACACCTTC. It codes for CASSGGQGNYGYTF.

The rearrangement uses TRBV6-4 and TRBJ1-2; TRBD1 agrees at 7 bases. From germline, CDR1 is MRHNA and CDR2 SNTAGT. The length of the CDR3 is 14 residues. V shed 2 bases and J 7 bases; nucleotides not matched to a gene: 7. The CDR3 DNA reads as TGTGCCAGCAGTGACCCCGACAGGGCGGTTGGCTACACCTTC. This translates into CASSDPDRAVGYTF.

This clone was observed a handful of times. The rearrangement joins TRBV9 to TRBJ2-3, with TRBD2 as a possible D gene (6 bases). This CDR3 spans 15 amino acids. Per the germline V gene, CDR1 is SGDLS and CDR2 is YYNGEE. Trimming stripped 1 base from V and 1 base from J, with 10 bases between. The CDR3 region has the DNA TGTGCCAGCAGCGTACGGGAGTTCGGCACAGATACGCAGTATTTT. This translates into CASSVREFGTDTQYF.

The chain is built from TRBV12-3 or TRBV12-4 and TRBJ2-5; possibly TRBD1 for D (5 bases). The V and J ends lost 5 bases and 3 bases respectively, with 7 bases between them. The CDR3 is made up of 12 amino acids. The CDR3 region has the DNA TGTGCCAGCAGTACAGGAAAAGAGACCCAGTACTTC. Encoded protein: CASSTGKETQYF.

The CDR3 sequence: CASSQIRTGTSNTEAFF. CDR3 bases: TGTGCCAGTAGCCAAATACGAACAGGGACCTCAAACACTGAAGCTTTCTTT. The V call is TRBV19, the J call TRBJ1-1; possibly TRBD1 for D (6 bases). This CDR3 has 17 residues. Deletions cut 6 bases from V and 2 bases from J, with 22 bases between. Per the germline V gene, CDR1 is LNHDA and CDR2 is SQIVND (reference sequence).

The V gene is TRBV7-8, the J gene TRBJ2-7; 11 bases line up with TRBD2. The germline CDR1 and CDR2 sequences are SGHVS and FQNEAQ. V was pared by 10 bases and J by 5 bases, with 13 bases of the junction left unmatched. The CDR3 length is 15 residues. This chain's CDR3 is CATAVSGRDGDEQYF. The CDR3 coding sequence is TGTGCCACCGCGGTTAGCGGGAGGGATGGCGACGAGCAGTACTTC.

This clone has more than one count but fewer than ten. J is TRBJ1-6 and V is TRBV18; D may be TRBD1 (5 bases). V lost 2 bases and J lost 8, with 7 bases in between. This CDR3 has 13 amino acids. Germline assignment: CDR1 KGHSH and CDR2 LQKENI. The CDR3 bases are TGTGCCAGCTCACCAGCGGGGGATTCACCCCTCCACTTT. Its protein is CASSPAGDSPLHF.

The rearrangement links TRBV10-3 to TRBJ1-2; weak D call: TRBD1 (6 bases). Between the trimmed V and J ends, which lost 2 bases and 8 bases, there was a span of 24 bases. This CDR3 is built from 17 residues. Germline V lookup: CDR1 ENHRY, CDR2 SYGVKD. In DNA, the CDR3 is TGTGCCATCAGTGAGCAGGGGACCGCAACGAATTCTCCCGGCTACACCTTC. Its protein product is CAISEQGTATNSPGYTF.

J is TRBJ2-1 and V is TRBV12-3 or TRBV12-4; D may be TRBD2 (5 bases). V dropped 5 bases and J dropped 9 bases, with 8 bases sitting between them. The CDR3 covers 11 residues. The CDR3 bases are TGTGCCAGCAGTGAGCGGAGTGAGCAGTTCTTC. As protein: CASSERSEQFF.